The 30 T cell receptor beta chains reported below all come from one sample, sequenced in a study of cytomegalovirus exposure and HLA in healthy donors. With 60 Vbeta and 13 Jbeta primers, the PCR was carried out. Sequencing used immunoSEQ multiplex PCR; TCRdb keeps in-frame clones, though not all of them. The data contain about 130,000 clones, under 80% of them singletons. Source material: PBMCs. The receptors shown here come from an older woman in good health and CMV-seropositive.

The V and J genes are TRBV7-2 and TRBJ2-5, with D perhaps TRBD1 (5 bases). Trimming removed 5 bases at V and 4 bases at J, with 17 bases between. Germline CDR1 reads SGHTA; CDR2 reads FQGNSA. The CDR3 has 15 residues. The CDR3 reads CASSPWPLGAETQYF. Here the CDR3 DNA reads TGTGCCAGCAGCCCCTGGCCGCTAGGGGCAGAGACCCAGTACTTC. Drawing the rest from reference TRBV7-2 and TRBJ2-5, the complete variable domain is GAGVSQSPSNKVTEKGKDVELRCDPISGHTALYWYRQSLGQGLEFLIYFQGNSAPDKSGLPSDRFSAERTGGSVSTLTIQRTQQEDSAVYLCASSPWPLGAETQYFGPGTRLLVL.

The rearrangement links TRBV11-2 to TRBJ2-7; D call uncertain. This CDR3 is 14 amino acids long. Trimming removed 7 bases at V and 5 bases at J, with 18 bases between. CDR1 and CDR2 (germline): SGHAT, FQNNGV. CDR3 sequence (DNA): TGTGCCAGCAACCCTAGGCCCTCAACGAACGAGCAGTACTTC. It codes for CASNPRPSTNEQYF.

The chain carries TRBV19 and TRBJ2-3; possibly TRBD2 for D (7 bases). V lost 8 bases and J 6 bases, leaving 18 bases between the germline ends. CDR1 and CDR2 (germline): LNHDA, SQIVND (reference sequence). The CDR3 sequence is 14 residues long. The CDR3 region is CASSRGGSGDTQYF. CDR3 DNA: TGTGCCAGTTCAAGGGGGGGGTCGGGGGATACGCAGTATTTT.

The CDR3 spells CASSSGLNSYEQYF. CDR3 DNA sequence: TGCGCCAGCAGCTCCGGTCTGAACTCCTACGAGCAGTACTTC. The V and J genes are TRBV5-1 and TRBJ2-7; D remains unclear. The CDR3 sequence is 14 residues long. Germline-derived CDR1 and CDR2 are SGHRS and YFSETQ. V lost 3 bases, J lost 0 bases, and 10 bases lay in between.

The chain recombines TRBV6-5 with TRBJ1-1; no reliable D call. The CDR3 runs to 14 residues. In germline, CDR1 is MNHEY, CDR2 SVGAGI. The V end was cut by 4 bases, the J end by 0 bases, with 9 bases between. CDR3 residues: CASSLWAMNTEAFF. CDR3 bases: TGTGCCAGCAGTTTGTGGGCCATGAACACTGAAGCTTTCTTT.

This clone has a single count. The rearrangement links TRBV9 to TRBJ2-7; 9 bases are a match to TRBD1. The CDR3 spans 15 residues. V dropped 0 bases and J dropped 6; count of bases not matched to a gene: 7. Germline V gives CDR1 SGDLS, CDR2 YYNGEE. DNA for the CDR3: TGTGCCAGCAGCGTAGAGGGACAGGGTTACGGCGAGCAGTACTTC. As protein: CASSVEGQGYGEQYF.

This clone was counted a single time. The J gene is TRBJ1-2, the V gene TRBV18, with 7 bases aligning to TRBD1. V lost 3 bases and J lost 4; bases outside the gene matches: 8. CDR1 and CDR2 (germline): KGHSH, LQKENI. CDR3 length: 15 residues. CDR3 amino acids: CASSPGQRGSYGYTF. CDR3 in DNA: TGTGCCAGCTCACCGGGACAGCGCGGATCCTATGGCTACACCTTC.

This clone showed up just once. The chain combines TRBV28 with TRBJ2-7, with 10 nucleotides matching TRBD1. The CDR3 extends over 17 amino acids. V lost 6 bases and J lost 6; bases outside the gene matches: 17. Germline lookup yields CDR1 MDHEN and CDR2 SYDVKM. In DNA form, the CDR3 reads TGTGCCAGCAGCTCCCGGGACAGGGGATATTCCGCTGGCGAGCAGTACTTC. It codes for CASSSRDRGYSAGEQYF.

This clone came up a few times. The V gene is TRBV2, the J gene TRBJ1-5; 9 nucleotides line up with TRBD1. CDR1 and CDR2 from the germline V gene are SNHLY and FYNNEI. The CDR3 is 13 amino acids. The trim removed 5 bases at V and 7 bases at J, leaving 3 bases unmatched. The CDR3 nucleotides are TGTGCCAGCAGTTACAGGGGGCGACAGCCCCAGCATTTT. It is translated as CASSYRGRQPQHF.

This chain uses TRBV7-2 with TRBJ1-5; TRBD1 agrees at 10 bases. This CDR3 contains 16 residues. The germline gives CDR1 SGHTA, CDR2 FQGNSA. J gave up 6 bases and V 5 bases, and 10 bases lay outside the gene matches. The CDR3 DNA sequence: TGTGCCAGCAGCCATGGTGGGACAGGGGTGGTTCAGCCCCAGCATTTT. Translated, it gives CASSHGGTGVVQPQHF.

With regard to this clone: A junction end diverges from the germline sequence, so it may reflect a read error. The identical CDR3 is also encoded by other nucleotide sequences in the sample. This chain links TRBV7-9 with TRBJ1-4; D uncertain. From germline, CDR1 is SEHNR and CDR2 FQNEAQ (reference sequence). The CDR3 has 15 residues. In DNA, the CDR3 is TGCGCCAGCAGCTTAGGGATTACTGGAGATGAAAAACTGTTTTTT. This sequence encodes CASSLGITGDEKLFF.

The gene calls are TRBV7-9 and TRBJ2-2; D is perhaps TRBD1 (5 bases). The CDR3 covers 15 residues. V lost 1 base to trimming and J lost 4 bases, with 10 bases between them. Germline V lookup: CDR1 SEHNR, CDR2 FQNEAQ (reference sequence). The CDR3, as DNA: TGTGCCAGCAGCTTAGGAGACAGTATCACCGGGGAGCTGTTTTTT. Translated: CASSLGDSITGELFF. Looking up the rest from reference TRBV7-9 and TRBJ2-2 gives the full variable domain: DTGVSQNPRHKITKRGQNVTFRCDPISEHNRLYWYRQTLGQGPEFLTYFQNEAQLEKSRLLSDRFSAERPKGSFSTLEIQRTEQGDSAMYLCASSLGDSITGELFFGEGSRLTVL.

The CDR3 loop is CASRPGLADTGELFF. The CDR3 region has the DNA TGTGCCAGCAGACCAGGACTAGCCGACACCGGGGAGCTGTTTTTT. V is TRBV9 and J is TRBJ2-2; TRBD2 agrees at 8 bases. This CDR3 contains 15 residues. Trimming cost V 5 bases and J 3 bases; bases outside gene matches: 6. From germline, CDR1 is SGDLS and CDR2 YYNGEE.

The V and J genes are TRBV6-1 and TRBJ2-7; D possibly corresponds to TRBD2 (5 bases). Per the germline V gene, CDR1 is MNHNS and CDR2 is SASEGT. V dropped 6 bases and J dropped 0 bases, with 9 bases sitting between them. The CDR3 extends over 13 amino acids. The CDR3, as DNA: TGTGCCAGCAGAGACGGGAACTCCTACGAGCAGTACTTC. Translating it yields CASRDGNSYEQYF.

The chain couples TRBV7-2 to TRBJ2-1; 13 bases match TRBD2. The CDR3 extends over 17 amino acids. V trimming: 2 bases; J trimming: 3 bases; junction bases outside the gene matches: 4. The V gene's germline CDR1 is SGHTA and CDR2 FQGNSA. CDR3 DNA sequence: TGTGCCAGCAGCTTAATAGGGACTAGCGGGGTCTACAATGAGCAGTTCTTC. Protein product: CASSLIGTSGVYNEQFF.

The chain is built from TRBV30 and TRBJ2-3; D is perhaps TRBD2 (7 bases). The CDR3 extends over 11 amino acids. V gave up 3 bases and J gave up 10 bases, with 11 bases separating them. The germline gives CDR1 GTSNPN, CDR2 SVGIG (reference sequence). The CDR3: CAWREGGAQYF. In DNA form, the CDR3 reads TGTGCCTGGAGGGAAGGGGGGGCGCAGTATTTT.

J is TRBJ1-2 and V is TRBV19; TRBD1 agrees at 7 bases. With 6 bases clipped from V and 0 bases from J, the junction kept 10 bases outside the gene matches. The CDR3 is 16 amino acids. Germline CDR1 is LNHDA and CDR2 is SQIVND (reference sequence). CDR3 coding DNA: TGTGCCAGTAGAACGACCGGACAGGTAGCTAACTATGGCTACACCTTC. Its protein product is CASRTTGQVANYGYTF.

The chain employs TRBV2 and TRBJ2-1, with 8 bases that match TRBD2. The CDR3 runs 13 residues. V trimming: 6 bases; J trimming: 2 bases; junction bases outside the gene matches: 0. Germline V gives CDR1 SNHLY, CDR2 FYNNEI. Written as DNA, the CDR3 is TGTGCCAGCAGGCGGGAGGCCTACAATGAGCAGTTCTTC. Its translation is CASRREAYNEQFF.

The chain couples TRBV4-1 to TRBJ1-2, with TRBD1 matching over 11 bases. With 7 bases clipped from V and 7 bases from J, the junction kept 8 bases outside the gene matches. The CDR3 extends over 14 amino acids. Germline CDR1 and CDR2: MGHRA and YSYEKL. The CDR3 reads CASTPGQGAGGYTF. CDR3 nucleotide sequence: TGCGCCAGCACTCCCGGACAGGGGGCGGGTGGCTACACCTTC.

The rearrangement links TRBV19 to TRBJ2-3; 12 bases match TRBD1. The CDR3 runs 13 residues. Germline V lookup: CDR1 LNHDA, CDR2 SQIVND (reference sequence). Losses at the gene ends were 10 bases for V and 4 bases for J; bases not matched to a gene: 3. The CDR3 bases are TGTGCCACCGGGACAGGGGGCCCAGATACGCAGTATTTT. Its translation: CATGTGGPDTQYF.

The chain combines TRBV19 with TRBJ2-3; weak D call: TRBD2 (6 bases). Germline values: CDR1 LNHDA, CDR2 SQIVND (reference sequence). The CDR3 length is 14 residues. With 6 bases removed from V and 1 base from J, the gap between germline ends came to 11 bases. CDR3 sequence (DNA): TGTGCCAGTAGAGAAGCGGGTCGCACAGATACGCAGTATTTT. Its translation: CASREAGRTDTQYF.

The sample holds a few counts of this clone. The chain is built from TRBV29-1 and TRBJ2-5; tentative D call: TRBD2 (6 bases). Germline values: CDR1 SQVTM, CDR2 ANQGSEA. This CDR3 has 13 amino acids. Trimming stripped 3 bases from V and 5 bases from J, with 13 bases between. As DNA, the CDR3 is TGCAGCGTTGAGGCGGGGTACGGGGAGACCCAGTACTTC. Amino acids: CSVEAGYGETQYF.

The rearrangement joins TRBV2 to TRBJ1-1, with TRBD1 matching 10 bases. The germline V gene has CDR1 SNHLY and CDR2 FYNNEI. This CDR3 is 14 amino acids long. The V gene end was trimmed by 3 bases and the J gene end by 4 bases; junction bases not matched to a gene: 2. The DNA of the CDR3 is TGTGCCAGCAGTGATGGGACAGGGGCCACTGAAGCTTTCTTT. Translation: CASSDGTGATEAFF.

This chain connects TRBV4-3 to TRBJ2-5; the D is unclear. The J call is uncertain, as TRBJ2-7 better fits the DNA end. Germline loops: CDR1 LGHNA, CDR2 YSLEER. The CDR3 consists of 15 residues. CDR3 sequence: CASSQDRVGSYEQYF. The DNA for the CDR3 is TGCGCCAGCAGCCAAGATCGGGTAGGCTCCTACGAGCAGTACTTC.

This clone was seen more than once but under ten times. The CDR3 coding sequence is TGCGCCAGCAGCCAATCCGGGGGGAACTATGGCTACACCTTC. Amino acids: CASSQSGGNYGYTF. This chain joins TRBV4-3 and TRBJ1-2; D may be TRBD1 (5 bases). The CDR3 is 14 amino acids. Germline V CDR1 and CDR2: LGHNA, YSLEER. The germline V and J ends were trimmed by 2 bases and 2 bases, with 9 bases remaining between them.

This chain links TRBV5-1 with TRBJ2-7; D might be TRBD2 (6 bases). V was clipped by 5 bases and J by 4 bases, with 25 bases between them. The CDR3 extends over 17 amino acids. Germline V gene sequence: CDR1 SGHRS, CDR2 YFSETQ. The CDR3 is CASSKPSGREQWYEQYF. CDR3 nucleotides: TGCGCCAGCAGTAAACCATCCGGACGGGAGCAGTGGTACGAGCAGTACTTC.

The rearrangement links TRBV27 to TRBJ2-7; 8 bases align to TRBD2. The CDR3 has 13 residues. Germline trimming cut 6 bases from V and 5 bases from J; bases unmatched to any gene: 6. Per germline, CDR1 MNHEY and CDR2 SMNVEV (reference sequence). CDR3 amino acids: CASSPGTRDEQYF. CDR3 DNA sequence: TGTGCCAGCAGCCCCGGGACTAGAGACGAGCAGTACTTC.

The chain is built from TRBV6-1 and TRBJ2-7; weak D call: TRBD1 (6 bases). The ends were cut back, 8 bases at V and 2 bases at J, with 13 bases in the middle. There are 13 residues in the CDR3. CDR1 is MNHNS, CDR2 SASEGT, per germline. The CDR3 reads CASARDTAYEQYF. In DNA form, the CDR3 reads TGTGCCAGCGCCCGGGACACAGCCTACGAGCAGTACTTC.

The chain recombines TRBV4-3 with TRBJ2-5, with 9 bases that match TRBD2. The J call is in doubt because the DNA end fits TRBJ2-7 better. The CDR3 sequence is 18 residues long. CDR1 and CDR2 from the germline V gene are LGHNA and YSLEER. CDR3 amino acids: CASSHLGGREGAYYEQYF. DNA of the CDR3: TGCGCCAGCAGCCATCTAGGGGGGCGGGAGGGAGCTTACTACGAGCAGTACTTC.

The chain links TRBV6-5 to TRBJ1-1; 8 nucleotides align to TRBD1. V was pared by 6 bases and J by 1 base, with 4 bases of the junction left unmatched. CDR3 size: 14 residues. Germline V gives CDR1 MNHEY, CDR2 SVGAGI. The CDR3 protein is CASRRQGRNTEAFF. The CDR3 DNA is TGTGCCAGCAGACGACAGGGGCGGAACACTGAAGCTTTCTTT.